The 32 T cell receptor beta chains below all came from one sample that was sequenced in a study of Ad26.COV2.S vaccination and SARS-CoV-2 variants. The data were produced by immunoSEQ multiplex PCR, yet TCRdb's version contains in-frame clones alone and is incomplete. The profile shows approximately 360,000 clones, around four fifths of them singletons. Treatment of the sample: some 20 received Ad26.COV2.S at low or high dose, single or two shots; about 5 received placebo; per-sample allocation not given. Each sample was drawn 63 days after the first injection (of vaccine or placebo). The specimen was peripheral blood, collected in a trial of Ad26.COV2.S vaccine versus placebo. The receptors here all came from a person between 18 and 65 years old who received the Ad26.COV2.S COVID-19 vaccine or a placebo.

V gene TRBV19 combines with J gene TRBJ2-5, with D hard to call. The CDR3 length is 12 residues. The V gene's germline CDR1 is LNHDA and CDR2 SQIVND (reference sequence). V lost 5 bases and J lost 4, with 8 bases in between. The CDR3 nucleotides are TGTGCCAGTAGTGTCGGGCGAGAGACCCAGTACTTC. As protein: CASSVGRETQYF.

The chain recombines TRBV27 with TRBJ1-6, with a possible D match to TRBD1 (5 bases). CDR3 size: 13 residues. Trimming took 4 bases from V and 7 from J, leaving 8 bases between them. Germline CDR1 reads MNHEY; CDR2 reads SMNVEV (reference sequence). Written as DNA, the CDR3 is TGTGCCAGCAGTTCATACAGGAATTCACCCCTCCACTTT. Its translation: CASSSYRNSPLHF.

V and J are TRBV12-3 or TRBV12-4 and TRBJ1-5, with D possibly matching TRBD1 (5 bases). V was clipped by 3 bases and J by 9 bases, with 9 bases between them. There are 12 residues in the CDR3. As DNA, the CDR3 is TGTGCCAGCAGTTTGACAGTTCCGCCCCAGCATTTT. It translates to CASSLTVPPQHF.

This chain links TRBV27 with TRBJ2-7, with 8 nucleotides matching TRBD1. The germline gives CDR1 MNHEY, CDR2 SMNVEV (reference sequence). The CDR3 consists of 13 residues. With V trimmed by 6 bases and J by 2 bases, 3 bases remained unmatched. CDR3 protein: CASRGQVTYEQYF. CDR3 DNA sequence: TGTGCCAGCAGGGGACAGGTAACCTACGAGCAGTACTTC.

V and J are TRBV21-1 and TRBJ2-3. TRBV21-1 is assigned pseudogene status. The CDR3 sequence is 17 residues long. CDR3 nucleotides: TGTGCCAGCAGCAGGGCGAGAGGTCGGGGCCGCACAGATACGCAGTATTTT. Its protein is CASSRARGRGRTDTQYF.

V and J are TRBV10-3 and TRBJ2-7; no definite D call. The V end lost 2 bases, the J end lost 6 bases, and 11 bases lay between the germline ends. Germline assignment: CDR1 ENHRY and CDR2 SYGVKD. The CDR3 runs to 13 residues. The chain's CDR3 is CAISELVSTEQYF. CDR3 DNA sequence: TGTGCCATCAGTGAGCTTGTGAGTACCGAGCAGTACTTC.

This chain joins TRBV11-2 and TRBJ2-3, with 10 bases aligning to TRBD2. V lost 6 bases and J lost 6; bases outside the gene matches: 12. Germline V gives CDR1 SGHAT, CDR2 FQNNGV. This CDR3 comprises 16 residues. The CDR3 region is CASRRGSGRAGDTQYF. DNA for the CDR3: TGTGCCAGCAGACGGGGAAGCGGGAGGGCCGGGGATACGCAGTATTTT.

The rearrangement links TRBV4-3 to TRBJ2-1; D remains unclear. The germline V gene encodes CDR1 LGHNA and CDR2 YSLEER. The CDR3 is 18 amino acids. Trimming pared 0 bases from V and 0 bases from J, leaving 15 bases between. The DNA of the CDR3 is TGCGCCAGCAGCCAAGAATGGTTGAAGGGATTCTCCTACAATGAGCAGTTCTTC. Its translation is CASSQEWLKGFSYNEQFF.

This rearrangement joins TRBV5-1 to TRBJ2-7; D is uncertain. The germline V and J ends were trimmed by 3 bases and 2 bases, with 12 bases remaining between them. The CDR3 covers 14 residues. CDR1 is SGHRS, CDR2 YFSETQ, per germline. The CDR3 here is CASSSPGPPYEQYF. DNA for the CDR3: TGCGCCAGCAGCTCCCCAGGACCTCCCTACGAGCAGTACTTC.

The chain joins TRBV5-5 to TRBJ1-4; possible D gene TRBD1, 5 bases. Trimming pared 0 bases from V and 5 bases from J, leaving 14 bases between. Germline V gene lookup returns CDR1 SGHKS and CDR2 YYEKEE (reference sequence). The CDR3 loop spans 16 amino acids. The CDR3 nucleotides are TGTGCCAGCAGCTTGGGGGACGGACTTCCAAATGAAAAACTGTTTTTT. Translating gives CASSLGDGLPNEKLFF. The variable domain in full, with the rest retrieved from reference TRBV5-5 and TRBJ1-4, is DAGVTQSPTHLIKTRGQQVTLRCSPISGHKSVSWYQQVLGQGPQFIFQYYEKEERGRGNFPDRFSARQFPNYSSELNVNALLLGDSALYLCASSLGDGLPNEKLFFGSGTQLSVL.

This sequence joins TRBV6-6 and TRBJ2-5, with D perhaps matching TRBD1 (6 bases). Looked up from germline, CDR1 is MNHNY and CDR2 is SVGAGI (reference sequence). The CDR3 has 15 amino acids. V was cut by 4 bases and J by 4 bases, with 16 bases left in between. The CDR3 sequence: CASSSRSRGGETQYF. CDR3 in DNA: TGTGCCAGCAGTTCACGAAGCAGGGGTGGAGAGACCCAGTACTTC.

The J gene is TRBJ2-3, the V gene TRBV7-3, with TRBD2 matching 7 bases. After removal of 4 bases from V and 1 base from J, the junction contained 2 bases not matched to a gene. This CDR3 has 14 amino acids. CDR1 and CDR2 from the germline V gene are SGHTA and FQGTGA. Here the CDR3 DNA reads TGTGCCAGCAGCTGGGCGGGGGGCACAGATACGCAGTATTTT. Its protein product is CASSWAGGTDTQYF.

The rearrangement joins TRBV5-4 to TRBJ2-7, with D hard to call. CDR3 length: 14 amino acids. The germline V and J ends were trimmed by 4 bases and 3 bases, with 14 bases remaining between them. Germline CDR1 reads SGHNT; CDR2 reads YYREEE (reference sequence). CDR3 sequence (DNA): TGTGCCAGCAGCCCGCAACCCCTATACTACGAGCAGTACTTC. Its translation is CASSPQPLYYEQYF. The full variable domain, rest sourced from reference TRBV5-4 and TRBJ2-7, is ETGVTQSPTHLIKTRGQQVTLRCSSQSGHNTVSWYQQALGQGPQFIFQYYREEENGRGNFPPRFSGLQFPNYSSELNVNALELDDSALYLCASSPQPLYYEQYFGPGTRLTVT.

This clone was seen just once. The V call is TRBV6-1, the J call TRBJ2-7, with unresolved D. This CDR3 has 19 amino acids. V lost 1 base to trimming and J lost 2 bases, with 24 bases between them. Germline V CDR1 and CDR2: MNHNS, SASEGT. The CDR3 loop reads CASSEGGSERLIQTYEQYF. The CDR3 nucleotides are TGTGCCAGCAGTGAAGGGGGTAGTGAGAGACTGATTCAGACCTACGAGCAGTACTTC.

This chain joins TRBV6-5 and TRBJ2-5, with 11 bases that match TRBD2. The CDR3 covers 14 residues. Germline assignment: CDR1 MNHEY and CDR2 SVGAGI. The junction had 3 bases not matched to a gene; V was cut back by 5 bases and J by 4 bases. In DNA, the CDR3 is TGTGCCAGCAGTCGAGGACTAGCGGGAGAGACCCAGTACTTC. Translation: CASSRGLAGETQYF.

The chain employs TRBV10-3 and TRBJ1-2; maybe TRBD1 (5 bases). The CDR3 consists of 13 residues. Between the trimmed V and J ends, which lost 5 bases and 2 bases, there was a span of 9 bases. Germline CDR1 ENHRY, CDR2 SYGVKD. CDR3 loop: CAISSTANYGYTF. CDR3 in DNA: TGTGCCATCAGTTCGACAGCCAACTATGGCTACACCTTC.

The V gene is TRBV7-9, the J gene TRBJ2-7; TRBD2 matches at 13 bases. Losses at the gene ends were 3 bases for V and 2 bases for J; bases not matched to a gene: 13. CDR1 is SEHNR, CDR2 FQNEAQ, per germline (reference sequence). This CDR3 has 19 amino acids. The CDR3 region has the DNA TGTGCCAGCAGCTTCAGGGGCTCCGGGACTAGCGGGGTTCCCTACGAGCAGTACTTC. It codes for CASSFRGSGTSGVPYEQYF.

CDR3 amino acids: CASSHYRQGAGGYTF. CDR3 nucleotide sequence: TGTGCCAGCAGCCATTACCGACAGGGGGCTGGTGGCTACACCTTC. This chain uses TRBV7-3 with TRBJ1-2; 10 nucleotides align to TRBD1. V dropped 5 bases and J dropped 7; count of bases not matched to a gene: 10. In germline, CDR1 is SGHTA, CDR2 FQGTGA. The CDR3 totals 15 residues.

The gene calls are TRBV3-1 (or the pseudogene TRBV3-2) and TRBJ2-1; 8 bases are a match to TRBD2. Germline assignment: CDR1 LGHDT and CDR2 YNNKEL (reference sequence). The CDR3 loop spans 15 amino acids. V was pared by 3 bases and J by 7 bases, with 8 bases of the junction left unmatched. CDR3 DNA sequence: TGTGCCAGCAGCCATTCCGGGACTAGTTGGAATGAGCAGTTCTTC. Translated, it gives CASSHSGTSWNEQFF.

This rearrangement joins TRBV6-1 to TRBJ1-1; TRBD1 aligns across 7 bases. This CDR3 is built from 15 residues. Germline CDR1 reads MNHNS; CDR2 reads SASEGT. With 3 bases clipped from V and 1 base from J, the junction kept 5 bases outside the gene matches. Here the CDR3 reads CASSDGTASNTEAFF. The DNA for the CDR3 is TGTGCCAGCAGTGACGGGACAGCATCGAACACTGAAGCTTTCTTT.

As for this clone: The sample holds other DNA sequences that translate to the same CDR3. The genes are TRBV27 and TRBJ1-2; maybe TRBD1 (5 bases). CDR3 length: 13 amino acids. Trimming took 3 bases from V and 2 from J, leaving 7 bases between them. Germline V gives CDR1 MNHEY, CDR2 SMNVEV (reference sequence). The CDR3 reads CASSFGGNYGYTF. The CDR3 DNA sequence: TGTGCCAGCAGTTTCGGGGGGAACTATGGCTACACCTTC.

This clone was seen once. The rearrangement uses TRBV24-1 and TRBJ2-5; TRBD2 is a possible D gene (7 bases). Trimming stripped 8 bases from V and 4 bases from J, with 13 bases between. The CDR3 is 13 residues long. From germline, CDR1 is KGHDR and CDR2 SFDVKD. The CDR3 loop is CATKGGGRETQYF. The CDR3 region has the DNA TGTGCCACCAAGGGGGGCGGGAGAGAGACCCAGTACTTC.

The CDR3 sequence: CASSAGQDEAFF. CDR3 in DNA: TGTGCCAGCAGCGCGGGACAGGATGAAGCTTTCTTT. The genes are TRBV7-9 and TRBJ1-1, with 8 bases fitting TRBD1. The CDR3 runs to 12 residues. Unmatched junction bases numbered 3, after V lost 5 bases and J lost 7 bases. Germline loops: CDR1 SEHNR, CDR2 FQNEAQ (reference sequence).

The chain couples TRBV4-2 to TRBJ2-7, with a weak D call TRBD1 (6 bases). CDR1 LGHNA and CDR2 YNFKEQ come from the germline V gene. The V gene lost 4 bases and the J gene lost 2 bases, with 18 bases spanning the gap. The CDR3 runs 16 residues. The CDR3 sequence: CASSRSRGSLPYEQYF. CDR3 DNA: TGTGCCAGCAGCCGATCCAGGGGATCCTTGCCCTACGAGCAGTACTTC.

This clone was recorded once. The chain has TRBV4-2 and TRBJ1-3; the D gene is possibly TRBD1 (5 bases). Germline assignment: CDR1 LGHNA and CDR2 YNFKEQ. Trimming left V 0 bases short and J 2 bases short, with 11 bases between. The CDR3 is 16 amino acids. For the CDR3, the DNA is TGTGCCAGCAGCCAAGAACACAGGAGACCTGGAAACACCATATATTTT. This codes for CASSQEHRRPGNTIYF.

The chain joins TRBV2 to TRBJ2-3; 11 bases fit TRBD2. The CDR3 sequence is 14 residues long. V lost 2 bases and J lost 12; bases outside the gene matches: 7. CDR1 SNHLY and CDR2 FYNNEI come from the germline V gene. The CDR3 here is CASSEWLAGGSQYF. CDR3 bases: TGTGCCAGCAGTGAATGGCTAGCGGGAGGTTCTCAGTATTTT.

V is TRBV13 and J is TRBJ1-4; a possible D gene is TRBD1 (5 bases). V was shortened by 5 bases and J by 8 bases, with 18 bases between the two germline ends. Germline V gives CDR1 PRHDT, CDR2 FYEKMQ (reference sequence). This CDR3 is built from 15 residues. The CDR3 loop is CASSSLPGGLEKLFF. CDR3 in DNA: TGTGCCAGCAGCAGCCTACCGGGGGGTCTGGAAAAACTGTTTTTT.

The rearrangement links TRBV9 to TRBJ1-1; D remains unclear. The CDR3 extends over 15 amino acids. Trimming took off 1 base at V and 1 base at J, with 11 bases between the two ends. Germline lookup yields CDR1 SGDLS and CDR2 YYNGEE. For the CDR3, the DNA is TGTGCCAGCAGCGTACGATTCCAAGAGAACACTGAAGCTTTCTTT. This sequence encodes CASSVRFQENTEAFF.

The rearrangement joins TRBV6-1 to TRBJ1-2; D remains ambiguous. The CDR3 is made up of 14 amino acids. Germline V gene lookup returns CDR1 MNHNS and CDR2 SASEGT. V lost 3 bases and J 2 bases, leaving 10 bases between the germline ends. CDR3 in amino acids: CASSEWITNYGYTF. The CDR3 DNA sequence: TGTGCCAGCAGTGAGTGGATCACCAACTATGGCTACACCTTC.

The chain uses TRBV2 and TRBJ1-2, with 8 nucleotides matching TRBD1. Germline V gives CDR1 SNHLY, CDR2 FYNNEI. The CDR3 has 11 amino acids. Trimming at V came to 6 bases and at J to 10 bases, leaving 4 bases not matched to a gene. For the CDR3, the DNA is TGTGCCAGCAGGGCGACAGGGGCCTACACCTTC. It specifies CASRATGAYTF.

This clone was found once. This sequence joins TRBV6-2 or TRBV6-3 and TRBJ2-4; 11 bases align to TRBD2. This CDR3 contains 16 residues. The trim removed 5 bases at V and 0 bases at J, leaving 3 bases unmatched. Germline values: CDR1 MNHEY, CDR2 SVGEGT. DNA for the CDR3: TGTGCCAGCAGTACAGGGACTAGCGGAGCCAAAAACATTCAGTACTTC. This sequence encodes CASSTGTSGAKNIQYF.

The chain combines TRBV4-1 with TRBJ1-2, with a weak D call TRBD1 (5 bases). The V gene lost 1 base and the J gene lost 8 bases, with 11 bases spanning the gap. This CDR3 region has 13 residues. From germline, CDR1 is MGHRA and CDR2 YSYEKL. The CDR3 region has the DNA TGCGCCAGCAGCCAAGTGGGAGCAGGGGGCTACACCTTC. Its translation: CASSQVGAGGYTF.